Each of the 10 T cell receptor beta chains below was sequenced from the same sample in a study of cytomegalovirus exposure and HLA in healthy donors. The primer mix had 60 Vbeta and 13 Jbeta primers. Produced via immunoSEQ multiplex PCR; TCRdb's table is partial and in-frame only. The repertoire includes some 190,000 clones, around 78% of them detected once, and roughly 14% sits in the top ten. Sequencing was performed on PBMCs. These receptors came from a woman aged 30 to 39 in good health and CMV-seropositive.

CDR3 coding DNA: TGTGCCAGCAGCCCGGACAGAGGAACGAGTGGCATTCAGTACTTC. Its translation: CASSPDRGTSGIQYF. This chain uses TRBV7-9 with TRBJ2-4; a weak D match, TRBD1 (6 bases). The CDR3 runs 15 residues. Germline CDR1 is SEHNR and CDR2 is FQNEAQ (reference sequence). The V and J ends lost 5 bases and 9 bases respectively, with 20 bases between them.

V is TRBV6-5 and J is TRBJ1-1, with a possible D match to TRBD1 (5 bases). The CDR3 extends over 14 amino acids. V was cut by 2 bases and J by 1 base, with 8 bases left in between. Germline V gene sequence: CDR1 MNHEY, CDR2 SVGAGI. The CDR3 spells CASSYRQGNTEAFF. DNA for the CDR3: TGTGCCAGCAGTTACAGGCAGGGGAACACTGAAGCTTTCTTT.

The genes are TRBV7-9 and TRBJ2-7, with 9 bases matching TRBD2. V lost 5 bases and J lost 3; bases outside the gene matches: 11. CDR1 is SEHNR and CDR2 is FQNEAQ in the germline V gene (reference sequence). This CDR3 has 16 amino acids. The CDR3 reads CASSPLLLAGNYEQYF. CDR3 bases: TGTGCCAGCAGCCCCTTGCTTCTAGCGGGAAACTACGAGCAGTACTTC.

The chain uses TRBV5-1 and TRBJ1-1; D gene unclear. This CDR3 contains 14 residues. In germline, CDR1 is SGHRS, CDR2 YFSETQ. Trimming left V 0 bases short and J 0 bases short, with 6 bases between. CDR3 sequence: CASSLGPMNTEAFF. The CDR3 DNA reads TGCGCCAGCAGCTTGGGGCCAATGAACACTGAAGCTTTCTTT. Full variable domain (rest looked up from reference TRBV5-1 and TRBJ1-1): KAGVTQTPRYLIKTRGQQVTLSCSPISGHRSVSWYQQTPGQGLQFLFEYFSETQRNKGNFPGRFSGRQFSNSRSEMNVSTLELGDSALYLCASSLGPMNTEAFFGQGTRLTVV.

The chain couples TRBV7-9 to TRBJ2-7; D remains unclear. The CDR3 totals 13 residues. In germline, CDR1 is SEHNR, CDR2 FQNEAQ (reference sequence). Deletions cut 0 bases from V and 5 bases from J, with 8 bases between. This CDR3 is CASSLARYNEQYF. CDR3 bases: TGTGCCAGCAGCTTAGCCAGATACAACGAGCAGTACTTC.

The chain is built from TRBV28 and TRBJ2-7; the match to TRBD1 covers 10 bases. Germline V gene sequence: CDR1 MDHEN, CDR2 SYDVKM. After removal of 7 bases from V and 2 bases from J, the junction contained 11 bases not matched to a gene. The CDR3 is 16 residues long. CDR3 nucleotide sequence: TGTGCCAGCACGGGACAGGGGCCATTTAAGACCTACGAGCAGTACTTC. Residues: CASTGQGPFKTYEQYF.

This clone was found once. This chain joins TRBV5-6 and TRBJ2-7; TRBD2 is a possible D gene (6 bases). Germline V gene data show CDR1 as SGHDT and CDR2 as YYEEEE. V gave up 6 bases and J gave up 4 bases, with 17 bases separating them. The CDR3 is 14 residues long. The CDR3 region is CASTRGRRGYEQYF. The CDR3 nucleotides are TGTGCCAGCACCCGAGGGCGGAGGGGATACGAGCAGTACTTC.

This clone has just a few counts. The chain combines TRBV6-6 with TRBJ1-2; D perhaps matches TRBD1 (5 bases). Trimming cost V 2 bases and J 6 bases, with 10 bases left between them. Per germline, CDR1 MNHNY and CDR2 SVGAGI (reference sequence). There are 13 residues in the CDR3. As DNA, the CDR3 is TGTGCCAGCAGTTACCGGGGGGGAGATGGCTACACCTTC. The encoded protein is CASSYRGGDGYTF.

This clone was seen only once. At the DNA level, this CDR3 is encoded by other sequences in the same sample as well. This chain connects TRBV6-5 to TRBJ1-1, with a tentative D call TRBD1 (5 bases). This CDR3 comprises 14 residues. The germline CDR1 and CDR2 sequences are MNHEY and SVGAGI. V lost 2 bases to trimming and J lost 2 bases, with 9 bases between them. Here the CDR3 reads CASSYRGGNTEAFF. The CDR3, as DNA: TGTGCCAGCAGTTACCGGGGGGGAAACACTGAAGCTTTCTTT.

J is TRBJ2-7 and V is TRBV23-1; D ambiguous. TRBV23-1 is filed as an ORF, its function uncertain. The V gene lost 8 bases and the J gene lost 7 bases, with 15 bases spanning the gap. This CDR3 has 12 amino acids. The CDR3 protein is CASAHHLREQYF. Written as DNA, the CDR3 is TGCGCCAGCGCGCATCATCTGAGGGAGCAGTACTTC.